These T cell receptor beta chains were read from a single sample in a study of cytomegalovirus exposure and HLA in healthy donors. TCRdb keeps only in-frame clones here, not all; method: immunoSEQ multiplex PCR. Of roughly 180,000 clones listed, 70% to 85% are singletons. The sequenced material came from PBMCs. These receptors were obtained from a girl aged 2 to 10 in good health and CMV-seropositive. Each CDR3 is given with its conserved first and last residue. D genes are given only for firm matches. Clone size is given for some rows only: seen once, a few or many times, or a class if the clone is expanded.

d_call	j_call	v_call	clone_size	cdr3_nt	cdr3_aa
NA	TRBJ1-2	TRBV5-1	few	TGCGCCAGCAGCTTGAGGGCAGGGAACTATGGCTACACCTTC	CASSLRAGNYGYTF
TRBD1	TRBJ2-7	TRBV5-5	NA	TGTGCCAGCAGCTTACAACCGTGGGTCAGGGGGCGATACGAGCAGTACTTC	CASSLQPWVRGRYEQYF
TRBD1	TRBJ2-2	TRBV28	NA	TGTGCCAGCAGTTACTCTCCGGGACAGGGTGTTGGTAGAGCCGGGGAGCTGTTTTTT	CASSYSPGQGVGRAGELFF
NA	TRBJ2-2	TRBV5-6	NA	TGTGCCAGCAGCCGACCGACAGGACTCTACACCGGGGAGCTGTTTTTT	CASSRPTGLYTGELFF
TRBD2	TRBJ2-1	TRBV4-1	few	TGCGCCAGCAGCCGTAGCGGGAGGAACTTAGAGTATGAGCAGTTCTTC	CASSRSGRNLEYEQFF
TRBD1	TRBJ1-2	TRBV30	NA	TGTGCCTGGAGGTACCCGACAGGGATGGGGATGTATGGCTACACCTTC	CAWRYPTGMGMYGYTF
NA	TRBJ2-1	TRBV7-6	NA	TGTGCCAGCACTGAGCCTGGCGGGGGCCCTCCTTACAATGAGCAGTTCTTC	CASTEPGGGPPYNEQFF
TRBD1	TRBJ2-7	TRBV7-2	NA	TGTGCCAGCAGCAATTGGGACAGGGGGATATACGAGCAGTACTTC	CASSNWDRGIYEQYF
NA	TRBJ2-1	TRBV4-1	few	TGCGCCAGCAGCCAAGACAGGGGCTACAATGAGCAGTTCTTC	CASSQDRGYNEQFF
TRBD2	TRBJ2-1	TRBV5-8	NA	TGTGCCAGCAGCCCAACACTAGCGGACAATGAGCAGTTCTTC	CASSPTLADNEQFF
NA	TRBJ1-6	TRBV10-2	NA	TGCGCCAGCAGTGCGACAGTCCTTTCCTTTAATTCACCCCTCCACTTT	CASSATVLSFNSPLHF
TRBD2	TRBJ2-3	TRBV6-5	NA	TGTGCCGTCCCCGGGACTAGCGGGTATACGCAGTATTTT	CAVPGTSGYTQYF
NA	TRBJ1-4	TRBV18	NA	TGTGCCAGCTCACGTCTAGGTGAAAAACTGTTTTTT	CASSRLGEKLFF
NA	TRBJ2-4	TRBV4-2	NA	TGTGCCAGCAGCCAAGAATCAACTCCCCGGGCCAAAAACATTCAGTACTTC	CASSQESTPRAKNIQYF
TRBD2	TRBJ2-1	TRBV4-1	NA	TGCGCCAGCAGCCAAGATCTGGAAAGCGGGGTTTATAGTTCCTACAATGAGCAGTTCTTC	CASSQDLESGVYSSYNEQFF
NA	TRBJ2-1	TRBV6-6	NA	TGTGCCAGCAGACCTACGACTAGTGCCCCGTACAATGAGCAGTTCTTC	CASRPTTSAPYNEQFF
NA	TRBJ2-1	TRBV5-1	few	TGCGCCAGCAGCTTGATCCCAGCAAGGGGCCCCATTATCTACAATGAGCAGTTCTTC	CASSLIPARGPIIYNEQFF
NA	TRBJ2-3	TRBV1	NA	TGCACCAGCAGCCGCCCCGGGACTCTGGGGGCAGATACGCAGTATTTT	CTSSRPGTLGADTQYF
TRBD2	TRBJ2-3	TRBV10-1	NA	TGCGCCAGCGCCGGGACTAGCGGTTATCCTAGCACAGATACGCAGTATTTT	CASAGTSGYPSTDTQYF
NA	TRBJ2-6	TRBV2	NA	TGTGCCAGCAGTGAACGGACAGACCAAAGATCTGGGGCCAACGTCCTGACTTTC	CASSERTDQRSGANVLTF
TRBD1	TRBJ1-4	TRBV5-1	NA	TGCGCCAGCAGCTTTTTCGGGACAGATAATGAAAAACTGTTTTTT	CASSFFGTDNEKLFF
TRBD1	TRBJ1-2	TRBV30	NA	TGTGCCACACTTCTCGACAGGGGCTATGGCTACACCTTC	CATLLDRGYGYTF
NA	TRBJ1-2	TRBV6-5	NA	TGTGCCAACACCGAAGGAGGTGAGAACTATGGCTACACCTTC	CANTEGGENYGYTF
NA	TRBJ1-3	TRBV13	once	TGTGCCAGCAGCTTAGGCCTAAACTCTGGAAACACCATATATTTT	CASSLGLNSGNTIYF
NA	TRBJ2-3	TRBV6-1	NA	TGTGCCAGCAGTGAACAGGTTCGCGGGGATACGCAGTATTTT	CASSEQVRGDTQYF
TRBD1	TRBJ2-3	TRBV2	NA	TGTGCCAGCAGCCCAAGGACAGGGAGCCCCAGCACAGATACGCAGTATTTT	CASSPRTGSPSTDTQYF
TRBD2	TRBJ2-4	TRBV30	NA	TGTGCCTGGAGACGGGGGGGAGCTAATAACATTCAGTACTTC	CAWRRGGANNIQYF
NA	TRBJ1-1	TRBV11-2	NA	TGTGCCAGCAGCTTAGGACAAGCACTGATGAACACTGAAGCTTTCTTT	CASSLGQALMNTEAFF
TRBD2	TRBJ2-3	TRBV4-2	NA	TGTGCCAGCAGCCAGACAGCGGGAGCAGATACGCAGTATTTT	CASSQTAGADTQYF
NA	TRBJ2-3	TRBV27	NA	TGTGCCAGCAGTCTAACTTACTCTGGAGATACGCAGTATTTT	CASSLTYSGDTQYF
TRBD1	TRBJ1-1	TRBV25-1	NA	TGTGCCAGCAGTAAGCAGGGGGAATGGGGAGAAGCTTTCTTT	CASSKQGEWGEAFF
TRBD2	TRBJ2-3	TRBV11-2	NA	TGTGCCAGCAGCCCAGGGATCGGGGGGTACGGCACAGATACGCAGTATTTT	CASSPGIGGYGTDTQYF
NA	TRBJ2-3	TRBV5-1	NA	TGCGCCAGCAGCCCCCCCTCCCTAGAAAGCACAGATACGCAGTATTTT	CASSPPSLESTDTQYF
NA	TRBJ2-1	TRBV7-3	NA	TGTGCCAGCAGCCCGGGGGGCGGGAGACCCCTAAATGAGCAGTTCTTC	CASSPGGGRPLNEQFF
TRBD2	TRBJ2-1	TRBV19	NA	TGTGCCACTCGAATAGCGGGAGGGCCCTCCTACAATGAGCAGTTCTTC	CATRIAGGPSYNEQFF
NA	TRBJ1-5	TRBV28	NA	TGTGCCAGCTCAGGTGGACAAGATCAGCCCCAGCATTTT	CASSGGQDQPQHF
NA	TRBJ2-1	TRBV30	NA	TGTGCCTGGAGTGGCAATACAGCGGCAGGCTACAATGAGCAGTTCTTC	CAWSGNTAAGYNEQFF
NA	TRBJ1-1	TRBV23-1	NA	TGCGCCAGCAGTCGTTCCTACTTACCTTCCGTCACTGAAGCTTTCTTT	CASSRSYLPSVTEAFF
TRBD2	TRBJ2-5	TRBV6-5	NA	TGTGCCAGCAGTCCGTCTAGCGGGAGCGGTGAGACCCAGTACTTC	CASSPSSGSGETQYF
NA	TRBJ1-2	TRBV5-1	NA	TGCGCCAGCAGCTTGGATACAGGTTCTTATGGCTACACCTTC	CASSLDTGSYGYTF
TRBD1	TRBJ1-4	TRBV5-1	NA	TGCGCCAGCAGCTCCGGACAGGTGACTAATGAAAAACTGTTTTTT	CASSSGQVTNEKLFF
TRBD1	TRBJ2-2	TRBV27	NA	TGTGCCAGCAGTACGGACAGGGACGCCGGGGAGCTGTTTTTT	CASSTDRDAGELFF
NA	TRBJ1-1	TRBV7-8	once	TGTGCCAGCAGCCCCCCGAGCGGTAGGCTCACTGAAGCTTTCTTT	CASSPPSGRLTEAFF
TRBD1	TRBJ2-2	TRBV15	NA	TGTGCCACCAGCAGAAACAGGGGGTTGTCCACCGGGGAGCTGTTTTTT	CATSRNRGLSTGELFF
TRBD2	TRBJ2-2	TRBV14	once	TGTGCCAGCAGCTTCAGTGGCGGGAGCGGTGCCGGGGAGCTGTTTTTT	CASSFSGGSGAGELFF
TRBD1	TRBJ2-4	TRBV12-5	NA	TGTGCTAGTGGTTTAGGGGGCCTAGCCAAAAACATTCAGTACTTC	CASGLGGLAKNIQYF
NA	TRBJ2-1	TRBV5-1	NA	TGCGCCAGCAGCTTGGCCACAGGTTCCGATGAGCAGTTCTTC	CASSLATGSDEQFF
TRBD1	TRBJ1-6	TRBV5-6	NA	TGTGCCAGCAGCTACCGGGACAGGGAATCACCCCTCCACTTT	CASSYRDRESPLHF
NA	TRBJ1-1	TRBV27	NA	TGTGCCAGCAGTTCAGCAGGGTACACTGAAGCTTTCTTT	CASSSAGYTEAFF
TRBD2	TRBJ2-7	TRBV30	NA	TGTGCCTGGAGTGCCGGACTAGCGCAAACCTACGAGCAGTACTTC	CAWSAGLAQTYEQYF
NA	TRBJ2-7	TRBV5-1	NA	TGCGCCAGCAGCTTGGTCCTTGGCGGCTACGAGCCGTACTTC	CASSLVLGGYEPYF
NA	TRBJ1-1	TRBV4-1	NA	TGCGCCAGCAGCCAGACAAGGGGGTTTGAAGCTTTCTTT	CASSQTRGFEAFF
TRBD1	TRBJ2-7	TRBV12-5	NA	TGTGCTAGTGGTTTGGTACAGGGGGACTCCTACGAGCAGTACTTC	CASGLVQGDSYEQYF
NA	TRBJ1-1	TRBV9	NA	TGTGCCAGCAGCGTAGATGCTCAGGGGTTCTCTGAAGCTTTCTTT	CASSVDAQGFSEAFF
TRBD1	TRBJ1-2	TRBV6-1	few	TGTGCCAGCAGCACCACAGGGGGGAGAAGTCTTGGCTACACCTTC	CASSTTGGRSLGYTF
TRBD2	TRBJ2-4	TRBV5-4	NA	TGTGCCAGCAGCTACGGGACTAGCGGGAGAGAGGGGGTAAACATTCAGTACTTC	CASSYGTSGREGVNIQYF
NA	TRBJ1-2	TRBV30	once	TGTGCCTGGGGTAATCGAGAGGGCTACACCTTC	CAWGNREGYTF
NA	TRBJ1-5	TRBV6-1	NA	TGTGCCAGCAGTGAAGTATTACAAAGAGGGAATCAGCCCCAGCATTTT	CASSEVLQRGNQPQHF
NA	TRBJ1-5	TRBV5-4	NA	TGTGCCAGCAGCTTAGGCGGGGATCAGCCCCAGCATTTT	CASSLGGDQPQHF